The TCR beta chain described here comes from a study of cytomegalovirus exposure and HLA in healthy donors (TCRdb year 2017). Background on the whole study: According to an earlier analysis of 587 of the donors, 150 million to 200 million T cells yielded roughly 110 million unique TCR beta sequences and approximately 300 Gb of sequence data. Because of strong linkage in the cohort, a handful of DR-DQ haplotypes were treated as single units for association and clustering. Of the roughly 400 genotyped donors, approximately 82% fell in the genetic ancestry cluster associated with self-reported Caucasian donors. To predict cytomegalovirus infection status, the study brought together high-throughput TCR immunosequencing, statistical association of individual TCRs with disease status, and machine learning. To study patterns of TCR occurrence, a later analysis re-analyzed previously published TCR beta repertoires from around 660 donors and added high-resolution HLA genotyping. The study profiled the T cell repertoires of under 850 subjects by immunosequencing and related them to cytomegalovirus serostatus. On average, roughly 250,000 unique TCR beta nucleotide sequences were sequenced per donor among some 430 genotyped donors of the cohort, with roughly 18% of those sequences being non-productive. HLA typing included class I and class II loci at four-digit resolution. All discovery cohort repertoires had been generated using a single sequencing platform. An earlier analysis of roughly 600 of the donors used high-throughput TCR beta sequencing to judge whether each TCR beta V gene segment behaved as functional or pseudogenic. The study aimed to test whether cataloging public T cell receptors could reveal signatures of past pathogen exposure. Alongside the repertoire data, information on donor age, sex, ethnicity and CMV serostatus was compiled. An early release that covered some 640 HLA-typed donors contained about 300 gigabases of sequencing data and 80 million or so unique TCR sequences. Genome-wide SNP genotypes for about 55% of the 666 donors were used in a later genetic analysis, which treated that subset as a discovery cohort. The later analysis used no new phenotypic data to find candidate immune exposures, relying instead on TCR beta sequences and their occurrence across donors. In addition to the first cohort of 666 subjects, a separate validation cohort of 120 different subjects was used. Typing coverage varied by locus: about 620-630 donors for A, B, C, DRB1 and DQB1; 500 to 550 for DQA1; over 600 for DPA1; around 490 for DPB1.

Library method: the immunoSEQ multiplex PCR assay. For the multiplex PCR, a mixture combining 60 forward primers for TCR Vbeta segments and 13 reverse primers for TCR Jbeta segments was used. A multiplex PCR assay on genomic DNA amplified the CDR3 region of rearranged TCR beta genes. Amplified TCR beta libraries were sequenced as 87-base-pair reads on the Illumina HiSeq System. In the authors' own workflow: A later analysis counted about 82 million unique TCR beta chains across the roughly 700 repertoires, and some 11 million of these chains were shared by at least two donors. Raw reads were error-corrected and collapsed into unique sequences with a nearest-neighbor algorithm that merged closely related sequences to remove PCR and sequencing errors. CDR3 sequences were aligned to IMGT reference sequences to assign V, D and J gene segments. Each retained sequence needed at least a six-nucleotide match to both a V gene segment and a J gene segment. Rearrangements were classified as productive when the CDR3 lacked stop codons and remained in frame with V and J, and all other rearrangements were classified as non-productive. Following IMGT convention, CDR3 was defined as the stretch from the second conserved V-encoded cysteine to the conserved J-encoded phenylalanine. The earlier analysis of 587 of the donors excluded sequences that lacked an unambiguous match to a single V gene segment. In an earlier analysis of 500 to 750 of the donors, V segments were called functional above 56.7% productive rearrangements and were called segregating when the between-donor standard deviation exceeded 5%. To diagnose cytomegalovirus status from the catalog of TCR beta chain sequences, a statistical classification framework was built. In a later analysis, TCR nucleotide sequences were compared against IMGT/GENE-DB human TR gene sequences so that V and J genes could be assigned. The TCRdist pipeline was used in a later analysis to assign CDR3 sequences and most-parsimonious VDJ recombination scenarios. In a later analysis, every TCR beta chain was defined by the combination of its CDR3 amino acid sequence and its V-gene family, and reads without a unique V-gene family were dropped. To address suspected cross-contamination and a sequencing artifact, a later analysis removed several hundred highly shared, low-generation-probability nucleotide sequences. For each public chain, a later analysis derived a clonal expansion index from normalized ranks of inferred template counts within each repertoire. A later analysis computed generation probabilities with a VDJ recombination model fitted to out-of-frame rearrangements, and checked the results against IGoR. In a later analysis, TCR-TCR, TCR-HLA and TCR-CMV co-occurrence was scored with hypergeometric tests, and a repertoire-size bias correction was applied to TCR pairs. A later analysis estimated false discovery rates by permuting HLA or CMV assignments 20 times. In a later analysis, co-occurring TCRs were grouped using DBSCAN, with TCRdist sequence similarity added in when clustering inside HLA-allele-positive subsets. For co-occurrence clustering, repertoires with fewer than 30,000 or more than 120,000 public chains were excluded, along with roughly 5 repertoires with anomalous nucleotide sharing. The source is immuneACCESS, and TCRdb retained only in-frame sequences with V and J called. Part of the clones is not carried over; for the studies checked, unresolved V genes explain less than half of this, and the remainder is unexplained. V and J calls and clone size follow that table, whereas D and trimming were derived from the DNA. The sample table lists 120,000 to 150,000 clones, 79% of them with a count of one. 3.1% of the sample belongs to the ten largest clones.

Its CDR3 holds 13 amino acids, cysteine through phenylalanine. Solely the CDR3 DNA is kept, with 39 bases framed from the first base. The germline V and J ends show losses of 4 bases and 5 bases respectively, and no gene match explains 5 bases of the junction. Sequences SGHDT (CDR1) and YYEEEE (CDR2) are obtained from the germline V gene. About this clone itself: Its target antigen remains unknown. Base qualities were left out, and no much larger clone turns up one base away.

General study outcomes and caveats: When HLA alleles, especially DR and DQ, strongly co-occurred, TCR associations were difficult to assign to individual alleles. In vitro tests confirmed that a few of the cytomegalovirus-associated TCR beta chains recognize cytomegalovirus antigens. A cluster of highly shared sequence variants was judged likely to be a technical artifact of the sequencing pipeline. In a later analysis, most CMV-associated TCR beta chains were found to appear HLA-restricted, with HLA associations seemingly driven largely by CMV exposure. A later analysis associated roughly 17,000 TCR beta sequences with specific HLA alleles at a false discovery rate of 0.05. The only immune exposure information available for the cohort was CMV serostatus. Because HLA typing was unavailable for some donors at each locus, only the typed subset was used in association tests. The study gave a list of more than 150 TCR beta chains associated with cytomegalovirus. According to a later analysis, TCR association rates differed among HLA loci, with DRB1 alleles showing the most associated TCRs and HLA-C alleles showing the fewest. In a later analysis, HLA-associated TCR beta chains showed more clonal expansion and lower generation probabilities than non-associated chains that were equally common. Some IMGT-functional V segments, including TRBV6-2 and TRBV6-3, could not be distinguished by the 87-base-pair reads and were therefore excluded. An earlier analysis of approximately 590 of the donors showed that most TCR beta V segments appeared in productive rearrangements either about 87% or about 30% of the time, which broadly matched IMGT annotations. Correlated functional status among segregating V segments might reflect linkage disequilibrium, but an unknown experimental factor could not be ruled out. According to a later analysis, parvovirus B19, influenza, CMV and Epstein-Barr virus appeared linked to several top co-occurrence clusters. According to a later genetic analysis, donors in an Asian-associated ancestry cluster had fewer N-insertions in productive TCRs than the approximately 670-donor mean. The classifier was reported to diagnose cytomegalovirus status with high specificity and sensitivity in both the original cohort and the validation cohort. An association between a missense DCLRE1C variant and V-gene and J-gene trimming of TCR beta chains was found in a later genetic analysis and replicated in an independent cohort. A further reported finding was that TCR beta sequences accurately predicted the HLA-A and HLA-B alleles for most subjects in the first cohort. Across donors, most TCR sequences were observed very rarely, whereas some public TCRs were present in many individuals. The authors suggested that the approach could potentially be generalized to other disease states and immunological phenotypes. This cohort had only TCR beta chains sequenced, and the lack of alpha or paired-chain data limited which features could be detected. Presence/absence analyses assumed roughly uniform sequencing depth across donors, an assumption that may not hold. About 15 rarely observed V segments, including chromosome 9 orphons, were excluded from the earlier analysis of some 590 of the donors because counts were too low.

In total, just over 650 healthy bone marrow donors made up the cohort. Cohort members were all nominally healthy when sampled, although unrecorded immune exposures were likely present. The donor was CMV seronegative and was included in the group of about 350 seronegative cohort members. A peripheral blood sample was collected from each donor, and TCR beta sequencing was performed on peripheral blood mononuclear cells. Genomic DNA extraction from the blood cell samples was performed with the Qiagen DNeasy Blood Extraction Kit. The specimen was PBMCs. The sequence was obtained from a female donor in good health and CMV-seronegative. The receptor chain draws on TRBV5-6 and TRBJ2-5, and 7 bases in between align with TRBD2. Here is the DNA: TGTGCCAGCAGCCTCGGGGGGTTGGAGACCCAGTACTTC. Its coded protein is CASSLGGLETQYF.